Below, 5 T cell receptor beta chains from the same sample are listed, as sequenced in a study of blood T cell repertoires in COVID-19. Sequencing used immunoSEQ multiplex PCR; TCRdb keeps in-frame clones, though not all of them. The sample holds 190,000 or so clones, about 88% seen once. The specimen was peripheral blood. The receptors come from a middle-aged man with active or convalescent COVID-19.

The rearrangement links TRBV28 to TRBJ1-1, with 8 bases aligning to TRBD1. Per the germline V gene, CDR1 is MDHEN and CDR2 is SYDVKM. There are 13 residues in the CDR3. Germline trimming cut 5 bases from V and 5 bases from J; bases unmatched to any gene: 4. CDR3 protein: CASSRQGRTEAFF. The CDR3 DNA reads TGTGCCAGCAGTCGACAGGGGAGGACTGAAGCTTTCTTT.

The rearrangement joins TRBV6-5 to TRBJ1-1, with 9 positions matching TRBD1. The CDR3 has 15 residues. The trim removed 8 bases at V and 5 bases at J, leaving 12 bases unmatched. The germline gives CDR1 MNHEY, CDR2 SVGAGI. As DNA, the CDR3 is TGTGCCAGCCTCCCGGGACAGGGAATTGGGACTGAAGCTTTCTTT. Translation gives CASLPGQGIGTEAFF.

This chain connects TRBV27 to TRBJ1-5, with 8 positions matching TRBD1. The CDR3 consists of 14 residues. V dropped 5 bases and J dropped 2; count of bases not matched to a gene: 2. The germline V gene encodes CDR1 MNHEY and CDR2 SMNVEV (reference sequence). The CDR3 DNA is TGTGCCAGCAGTACGACAGGGGGCAATCAGCCCCAGCATTTT. Translation gives CASSTTGGNQPQHF.

The V and J genes are TRBV3-1 (or the pseudogene TRBV3-2) and TRBJ1-4; the D gene is possibly TRBD1 (5 bases). Per germline, CDR1 LGHDT and CDR2 YNNKEL (reference sequence). The CDR3 runs to 12 residues. Trimming took 4 bases from V and 13 from J, leaving 13 bases between them. The CDR3 sequence is CASSRTGMGLFF. CDR3 in DNA: TGTGCCAGCAGCCGCACAGGTATGGGACTGTTTTTT.

V and J are TRBV6-2 or TRBV6-3 and TRBJ1-4; 7 bases map to TRBD1. J was trimmed by 2 bases and V by 2 bases; bases with no gene match: 2. In germline, CDR1 is MNHEY, CDR2 SVGEGT. The CDR3 covers 15 residues. The DNA for the CDR3 is TGTGCCAGCAGTTACATACAGGGGACTAATGAAAAACTGTTTTTT. As protein: CASSYIQGTNEKLFF.